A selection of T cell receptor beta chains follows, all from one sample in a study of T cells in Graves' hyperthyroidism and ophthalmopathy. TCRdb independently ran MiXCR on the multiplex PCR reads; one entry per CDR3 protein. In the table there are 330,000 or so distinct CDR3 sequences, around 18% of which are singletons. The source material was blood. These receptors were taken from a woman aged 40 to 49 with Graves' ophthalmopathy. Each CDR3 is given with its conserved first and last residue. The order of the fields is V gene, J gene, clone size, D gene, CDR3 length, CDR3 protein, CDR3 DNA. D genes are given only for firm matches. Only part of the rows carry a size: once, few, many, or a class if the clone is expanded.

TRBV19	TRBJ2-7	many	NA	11	CASRRGYEQYF	TGTGCCAGTAGGAGGGGATACGAGCAGTACTTC
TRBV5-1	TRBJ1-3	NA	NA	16	CASSLAGVSSGNTIYF	TGCGCCAGCAGCTTGGCCGGAGTCTCCTCTGGAAACACCATATATTTT
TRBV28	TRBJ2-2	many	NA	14	CASRISGNTGELFF	TGTGCCAGCAGGATTAGCGGGAACACCGGGGAGCTGTTTTTT
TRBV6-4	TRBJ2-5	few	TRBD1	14	CATAAPGQGGTQYF	TGTGCCACCGCCGCTCCGGGACAGGGCGGGACCCAGTACTTC
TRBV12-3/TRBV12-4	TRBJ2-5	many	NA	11	CASSFLETQYF	TGTGCCAGCAGTTTTCTGGAGACCCAGTACTTC
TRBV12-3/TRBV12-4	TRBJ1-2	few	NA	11	CAISPNYGYIF	TGTGCCATCAGTCCTAACTATGGCTACATCTTC
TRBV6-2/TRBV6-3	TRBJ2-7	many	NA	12	CAIQRGAYEQYF	TGTGCCATCCAACGTGGGGCCTACGAGCAGTACTTC
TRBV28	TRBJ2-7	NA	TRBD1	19	CASSKHGTGGLALAYEQYF	TGTGCCAGCAGCAAGCACGGGACAGGGGGACTAGCTTTAGCCTACGAGCAGTACTTC
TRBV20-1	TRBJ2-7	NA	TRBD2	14	CSASLTSDGYEQYF	TGCAGTGCTAGCTTGACTAGCGACGGCTACGAGCAGTACTTC
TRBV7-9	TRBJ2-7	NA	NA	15	CASSFSAPADHEQYF	TGTGCCAGCAGCTTCTCCGCACCAGCGGACCACGAGCAGTACTTC
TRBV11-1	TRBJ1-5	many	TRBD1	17	CASSSGTGGVSNQPQHF	TGTGCCAGCAGTTCCGGGACAGGGGGCGTGAGCAATCAGCCCCAGCATTTT
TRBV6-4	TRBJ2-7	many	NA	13	CASSEPTDYEQYF	TGTGCCAGCAGTGAACCCACAGACTACGAGCAGTACTTC
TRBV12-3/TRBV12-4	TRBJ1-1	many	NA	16	CASSLKTLGAGTEAFF	TGTGCCAGCAGTTTAAAAACTCTAGGGGCAGGGACTGAAGCTTTCTTT
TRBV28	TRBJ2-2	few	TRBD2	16	CASSPLPGRHTGELFF	TGTGCCAGCAGTCCCCTTCCCGGGAGGCACACCGGGGAGCTGTTTTTT
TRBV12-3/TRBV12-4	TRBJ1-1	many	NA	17	CASRGRGLNQRYTEAFF	TGTGCCAGCAGGGGTAGGGGACTTAATCAACGGTACACTGAAGCTTTCTTT
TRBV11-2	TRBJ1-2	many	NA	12	CASSLGLAGYTF	TGTGCCAGCAGCTTAGGCTTAGCTGGCTACACCTTC
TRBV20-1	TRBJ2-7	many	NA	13	CSARGDWEGEQYF	TGCAGTGCTAGGGGGGACTGGGAAGGCGAGCAGTACTTC
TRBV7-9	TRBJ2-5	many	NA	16	CASSLMPFRQKETQYF	TGTGCCAGCAGCTTAATGCCCTTCCGACAGAAAGAGACCCAGTACTTC
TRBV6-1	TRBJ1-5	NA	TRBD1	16	CASRRDSLYSNQPQHF	TGTGCCAGCAGACGGGACAGCTTATATAGCAATCAGCCCCAGCATTTT
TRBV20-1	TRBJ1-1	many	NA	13	CSALGLKQDEAFF	TGCAGTGCTCTAGGTCTTAAGCAAGATGAAGCTTTCTTT
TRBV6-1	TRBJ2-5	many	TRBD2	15	CASTRLAGDRETQYF	TGTGCCAGCACCCGACTAGCGGGAGATAGAGAGACCCAGTACTTC
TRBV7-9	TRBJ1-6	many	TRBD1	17	CASSLRGTGGLNSPLHF	TGTGCCAGCAGCTTGAGAGGGACAGGGGGCCTGAATTCACCCCTCCACTTT
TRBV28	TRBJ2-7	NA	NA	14	CASSHGTQTYEQYF	TGTGCCAGCAGTCATGGGACACAAACGTACGAGCAGTACTTC
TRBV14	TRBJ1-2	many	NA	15	CASSLYHTQLYGYTF	TGTGCCAGCAGCCTATATCACACTCAACTCTATGGCTACACCTTC
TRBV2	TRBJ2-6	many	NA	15	CASSDSLSGANVLTF	TGTGCCAGCAGTGACAGCCTCTCTGGGGCCAACGTCCTGACTTTC
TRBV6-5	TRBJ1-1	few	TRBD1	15	CASSSRNRGNTEAFF	TGTGCCAGCAGTTCCAGAAACAGGGGGAACACTGAAGCTTTCTTT
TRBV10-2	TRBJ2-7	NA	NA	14	CASRDLDGSYEQYF	TGCGCCAGCAGGGACTTAGACGGAAGCTACGAGCAGTACTTC
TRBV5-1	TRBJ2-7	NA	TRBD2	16	CASSPGGLAGGYEQYF	TGCGCCAGCAGCCCGGGGGGACTAGCGGGAGGATACGAGCAGTACTTC
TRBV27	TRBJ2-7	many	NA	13	CASRNAPLNEQYF	TGTGCCAGCAGAAATGCCCCTCTTAACGAGCAGTACTTC
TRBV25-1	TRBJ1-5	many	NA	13	CASSDLSNQPQHF	TGTGCCAGCAGTGACCTTTCGAATCAGCCCCAGCATTTT
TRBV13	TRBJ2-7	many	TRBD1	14	CASSAGQALYEQYF	TGTGCCAGCAGCGCGGGACAGGCCTTGTACGAGCAGTACTTC
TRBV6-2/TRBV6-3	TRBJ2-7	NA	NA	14	CASSYLDRTYEQYF	TGTGCCAGCAGTTACCTGGACCGGACCTACGAGCAGTACTTC
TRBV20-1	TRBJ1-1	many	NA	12	CSAQRDGTEAFF	TGCAGTGCTCAAAGGGATGGGACTGAAGCTTTCTTT
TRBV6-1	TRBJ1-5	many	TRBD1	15	CASSLRTGRNQPQHF	TGTGCCAGCAGCCTACGGACAGGGCGCAATCAGCCCCAGCATTTT
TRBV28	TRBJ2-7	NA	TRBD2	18	CASSSPGLAGTHPYEQYF	TGTGCCAGCAGTTCGCCGGGACTAGCGGGAACGCACCCCTACGAGCAGTACTTC
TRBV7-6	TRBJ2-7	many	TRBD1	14	CASSPDRANYEQYF	TGTGCCAGCAGCCCCGACAGGGCGAACTACGAGCAGTACTTC
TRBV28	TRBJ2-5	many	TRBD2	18	CASSLLRSSGRAGETQYF	TGTGCCAGCAGTCTCCTTCGATCGAGCGGGAGGGCCGGGGAGACCCAGTACTTC
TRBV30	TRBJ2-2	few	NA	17	CAWSPRGSNLPPGELFF	TGTGCCTGGAGTCCCAGGGGTAGCAACCTCCCACCCGGGGAGCTGTTTTTT
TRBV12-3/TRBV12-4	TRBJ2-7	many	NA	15	CASSWGGDSSYEQYF	TGTGCCAGCAGTTGGGGGGGGGACAGTTCCTACGAGCAGTACTTC
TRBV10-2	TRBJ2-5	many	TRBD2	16	CASSAGTSGGLETQYF	TGCGCCAGCAGTGCAGGGACTAGCGGGGGTCTAGAGACCCAGTACTTC
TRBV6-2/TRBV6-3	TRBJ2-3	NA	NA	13	CASRSGVTDTQYF	TGTGCCAGCAGGAGTGGAGTCACAGATACGCAGTATTTT
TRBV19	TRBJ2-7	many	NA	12	CASSILRGEQYF	TGTGCCAGTAGTATCCTCCGGGGCGAGCAGTACTTC
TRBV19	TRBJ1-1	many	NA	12	CASSIRGPEAFF	TGTGCCAGTAGTATAAGGGGACCTGAAGCTTTCTTT
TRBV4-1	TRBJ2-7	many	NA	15	CASSQVLGDSYEQYF	TGCGCCAGCAGCCAAGTTCTTGGGGACTCCTACGAGCAGTACTTC
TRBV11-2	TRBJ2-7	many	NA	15	CASSLANANIYEQYF	TGTGCCAGCAGCTTAGCTAACGCCAACATCTACGAGCAGTACTTC
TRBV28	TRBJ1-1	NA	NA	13	CASPRAGSTEAFF	TGTGCCAGTCCTCGGGCGGGGAGCACTGAAGCTTTCTTT
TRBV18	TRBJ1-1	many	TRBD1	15	CASSFYRGENTEAFF	TGTGCCAGCTCATTCTACAGGGGGGAAAACACTGAAGCTTTCTTT
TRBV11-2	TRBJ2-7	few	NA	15	CASSSRGQSTYEQYF	TGTGCCAGCAGCTCCCGCGGCCAATCCACCTACGAGCAGTACTTC
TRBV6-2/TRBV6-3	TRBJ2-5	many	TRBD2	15	CASSTRTSGMKAQYF	TGTGCCAGCAGTACTCGGACTAGCGGGATGAAGGCCCAGTACTTC
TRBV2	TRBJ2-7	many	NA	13	CASTLGRAYEQYF	TGTGCCAGCACACTCGGCAGAGCCTACGAGCAGTACTTC
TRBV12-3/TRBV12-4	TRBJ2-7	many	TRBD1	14	CASRIGGAVYEQYF	TGTGCCAGTCGTATAGGGGGCGCGGTATACGAGCAGTACTTC